Below are 6 T cell receptor beta chains sequenced from a single sample in a study of metastatic and nonmetastatic thyroid tumors. Each patient went into thyroid surgery without having received any treatment. TCRdb called clones again from the PCR reads with MiXCR. Counted here are tens of thousands of clones, 17% occurring once; the ten biggest clones make up 8% to 10%. What was sequenced was tumor tissue. Receptors were obtained from a female donor with papillary thyroid cancer or a benign thyroid nodule (not recorded which). Some clones in this sample may be carry-over from other donors' samples.

This clone was detected ten times or more. V usage is TRBV5-1 and J usage is TRBJ2-1; D is uncertain. Germline V lookup: CDR1 SGHRS, CDR2 YFSETQ. The CDR3 spans 13 residues. The germline V and J ends were trimmed by 0 bases and 7 bases, with 8 bases remaining between them. The CDR3 spells CASSLDLPNEQFF. The CDR3 DNA follows: TGCGCCAGCAGCTTGGACTTGCCGAATGAGCAGTTCTTC.

At least ten counts were recorded for this clone. The V gene is TRBV29-1, the J gene TRBJ2-1; D may correspond to TRBD1 or TRBD2 (6 bases each). The V gene's germline CDR1 is SQVTM and CDR2 ANQGSEA. The CDR3 has 14 residues. V dropped 6 bases and J dropped 7 bases, with 19 bases sitting between them. The CDR3 protein is CSVGGLALMNEQFF. CDR3 sequence (DNA): TGCAGCGTAGGGGGGCTAGCGCTTATGAATGAGCAGTTCTTC.

This clone occurred many times. The chain employs TRBV5-1 and TRBJ2-7; D remains ambiguous. V dropped 4 bases and J dropped 7 bases, with 18 bases sitting between them. CDR3 length equals 14 residues. The germline gives CDR1 SGHRS, CDR2 YFSETQ. The CDR3 DNA is TGCGCCAGCAGCCCGGGTCAGGTCGAAAAGGAGCAGTACTTC. Its protein is CASSPGQVEKEQYF.

This clone was observed many times. The sample has other DNA sequences that encode this CDR3 too. The chain recombines TRBV11-1 with TRBJ2-2; TRBD2 might be the D (5 bases). The V and J ends lost 5 bases and 1 base respectively, with 14 bases between them. Germline CDR1 and CDR2: SGHAT and FQDESV (reference sequence). The CDR3 has 16 amino acids. CDR3: CASSLQRYQNTGELFF. CDR3 in DNA: TGTGCCAGCAGCCTCCAGCGGTACCAGAACACCGGGGAGCTGTTTTTT.

Ten or more counts support this clone. This sequence joins TRBV6-2 or TRBV6-3 and TRBJ2-7, with TRBD1 as a possible D gene (6 bases). CDR1 and CDR2 (germline): MNHEY, SVGEGT. Trimming removed 6 bases at V and 4 bases at J, with 16 bases between. The CDR3 has 14 residues. CDR3 coding DNA: TGTGCCAGCAGAAGGGGACAAGGTGAATACGAGCAGTACTTC. This encodes CASRRGQGEYEQYF.

This clone occurred many times. The chain joins TRBV20-1 to TRBJ1-3; 7 nucleotides align to TRBD1. The V and J ends lost 4 bases and 2 bases, in that order; junction bases with no gene match: 5. Germline V lookup: CDR1 DFQATT, CDR2 SNEGSKA (reference sequence). This CDR3 has 14 residues. CDR3 sequence: CSATGQTAGNTIYF. CDR3 nucleotides: TGCAGTGCTACGGGACAGACTGCTGGAAACACCATATATTTT.